Below, 6 T cell receptor beta chains from the same sample are listed, as sequenced in a study of blood T cell repertoires in COVID-19. TCRdb's copy holds only in-frame clones and misses some; the assay was immunoSEQ multiplex PCR. This sample has some 140,000 clones, with roughly 80% found just once. The sample taken for sequencing was PBMCs or T cells enriched from blood (not recorded which). The receptors derive from a man in his fifties who had recovered from COVID-19.

In its sample, this clone was seen once. The chain couples TRBV28 to TRBJ2-5; TRBD1 aligns across 7 bases. CDR1 and CDR2 from the germline V gene are MDHEN and SYDVKM. Trimming removed 2 bases from V and 1 base from J; junction bases left unmatched: 4. This CDR3 spans 15 amino acids. The CDR3 loop reads CASSLPGQLQETQYF. CDR3 in DNA: TGTGCCAGCAGTTTACCGGGACAGCTCCAAGAGACCCAGTACTTC.

The rearrangement joins TRBV5-1 to TRBJ2-1, with 12 bases identical to TRBD2. The length of the CDR3 is 15 residues. CDR1 is SGHRS and CDR2 is YFSETQ in the germline V gene. The ends lost 0 bases at V and 5 bases at J; junction bases unmatched: 0. CDR3 DNA sequence: TGCGCCAGCAGCTTGGCTAGCGGGGGGGACAATGAGCAGTTCTTC. Translated, it gives CASSLASGGDNEQFF.

The rearrangement joins TRBV6-5 to TRBJ1-2; D is ambiguous. In germline, CDR1 is MNHEY, CDR2 SVGAGI. Trimming left V 2 bases short and J 4 bases short, with 8 bases between. CDR3 length equals 13 residues. CDR3 DNA: TGTGCCAGCAGTTACGGGGAGGGCTATGGCTACACCTTC. Translation: CASSYGEGYGYTF.

V and J are TRBV18 and TRBJ2-7; 9 bases are shared with TRBD1. The J segment lost 2 bases and the V segment lost 0 bases, leaving 5 bases of the junction unmatched. This CDR3 has 16 residues. The V gene's germline CDR1 is KGHSH and CDR2 LQKENI. The CDR3 reads CASSPPPGQGTYEQYF. DNA of the CDR3: TGTGCCAGCTCACCACCTCCGGGACAGGGCACCTACGAGCAGTACTTC.

V gene TRBV6-5 combines with J gene TRBJ1-3; 9 bases align to TRBD1. Germline V gene lookup returns CDR1 MNHEY and CDR2 SVGAGI. The CDR3 loop spans 15 amino acids. V gave up 4 bases and J gave up 3 bases; unmatched junction bases: 4. CDR3 residues: CASSSGQGLGNTIYF. In DNA form, the CDR3 reads TGTGCCAGCAGTTCGGGACAGGGACTTGGAAACACCATATATTTT.

This clone occurred once. This sequence joins TRBV28 and TRBJ1-4, with D hard to call. This CDR3 spans 14 amino acids. V was shortened by 6 bases and J by 2 bases, with 10 bases between the two germline ends. Germline assignment: CDR1 MDHEN and CDR2 SYDVKM. The CDR3 reads CASSSMRTNEKLFF. The CDR3 DNA is TGTGCCAGCAGCTCTATGCGGACTAATGAAAAACTGTTTTTT.